The following is a T cell receptor (beta chain) sequence with its context. Its matching antigen is unknown. Clones were sequenced by immunoSEQ multiplex PCR, and TCRdb holds only the in-frame ones, with some missing. In the table there are 140,000 or so clones, about 91% of which are singletons. The sample belongs to a study of T cell responses to AZD1222 COVID-19 vaccine. Study background: Second-dose intervals near 4 or 12 weeks were combined. Findings and caveats of the study: In the spike-specific TCR repertoire, nearly half reportedly target unmutated variant regions. Most donors were white British, females outnumbered males, and clonal diversity was possibly underestimated.

The CDR3 extends over 17 amino acids. Germline-derived CDR1 and CDR2 are SQVTM and ANQGSEA. V gave up 3 bases and J gave up 10 bases; unmatched junction bases: 18. The receptor was derived from an adult in good health. This chain joins TRBV29-1 and TRBJ2-5; the match to TRBD2 covers 12 bases. The sample was peripheral blood, taken on day 0 of AZD1222 vaccination. CDR3 region: CSVEGLAGNTSTRVQYF. In DNA form, the CDR3 reads TGCAGCGTTGAGGGACTAGCGGGTAACACCTCCACTCGGGTCCAGTACTTC.